This T cell receptor (beta chain) was obtained from a study of blood T cell repertoires in COVID-19. Sequencing was performed with immunoSEQ multiplex PCR; in TCRdb, only in-frame clones are kept and a portion is missing. This table holds some 140,000 clones, 60% to 80% found once. Germline V lookup: CDR1 LNHDA, CDR2 SQIVND (reference sequence). J gave up 7 bases and V 7 bases, and 5 bases lay outside the gene matches. The CDR3 totals 13 residues. This TCR was sampled from a man between 60 and 75 years old who had recovered from COVID-19. The chain joins TRBV19 to TRBJ2-3; TRBD2 matches at 10 bases. The sample comprised peripheral blood. The DNA for the CDR3 is TGTGCCAGTAAAGGGACTAGCGCGAATACGCAGTATTTT. Residues: CASKGTSANTQYF.